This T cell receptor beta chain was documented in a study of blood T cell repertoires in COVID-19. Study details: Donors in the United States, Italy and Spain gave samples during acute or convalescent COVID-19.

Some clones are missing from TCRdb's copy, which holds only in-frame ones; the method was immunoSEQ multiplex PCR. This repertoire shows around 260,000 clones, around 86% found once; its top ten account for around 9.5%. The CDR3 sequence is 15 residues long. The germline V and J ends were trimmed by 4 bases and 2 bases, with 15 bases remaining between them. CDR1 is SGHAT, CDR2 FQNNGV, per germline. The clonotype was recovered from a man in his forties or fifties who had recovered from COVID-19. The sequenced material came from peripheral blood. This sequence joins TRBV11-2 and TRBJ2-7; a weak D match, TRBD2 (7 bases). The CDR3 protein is CASSSWGGGAYEQYF. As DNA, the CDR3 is TGTGCCAGCAGCTCCTGGGGGGGCGGTGCCTACGAGCAGTACTTC.